Below, one T cell receptor beta chain is given with its context. Its antigen is as yet unknown. Trimming stripped 3 bases from V and 2 bases from J, with 18 bases between. Germline V lookup: CDR1 SGHDT, CDR2 YYEEEE. The CDR3 runs to 16 residues. The data derive from a study of molecular identifiers for immune sequencing clone quantification. Whole-study results and caveats: Effector cells kept over 98% of their molecules in clones above 20 RNA copies, while naive cells kept under 1% there.

Previously described methods and listed TCR primers were used for bulk TCR libraries. Each CDR3 protein is one row after TCRdb ran MiXCR on the PCR reads. The sample has roughly 100,000 distinct CDR3 sequences, about 35% seen once. The specimen was naive CD8+ T cells from blood, with Jurkat cell RNA spiked in. Indicated subset: FACS-sorted CD8+CD4-CCR7+CD45RA+ naive T cells. The TCR originated in a human donor in good health. Some libraries in this study had Jurkat cell RNA spiked in. The V and J genes are TRBV5-6 and TRBJ2-7; D is possibly TRBD1 (6 bases). In DNA form, the CDR3 reads TGTGCCAGCAGCTGGATTTTCGTGGACAGCACCTACGAGCAGTACTTC. Its protein product is CASSWIFVDSTYEQYF.